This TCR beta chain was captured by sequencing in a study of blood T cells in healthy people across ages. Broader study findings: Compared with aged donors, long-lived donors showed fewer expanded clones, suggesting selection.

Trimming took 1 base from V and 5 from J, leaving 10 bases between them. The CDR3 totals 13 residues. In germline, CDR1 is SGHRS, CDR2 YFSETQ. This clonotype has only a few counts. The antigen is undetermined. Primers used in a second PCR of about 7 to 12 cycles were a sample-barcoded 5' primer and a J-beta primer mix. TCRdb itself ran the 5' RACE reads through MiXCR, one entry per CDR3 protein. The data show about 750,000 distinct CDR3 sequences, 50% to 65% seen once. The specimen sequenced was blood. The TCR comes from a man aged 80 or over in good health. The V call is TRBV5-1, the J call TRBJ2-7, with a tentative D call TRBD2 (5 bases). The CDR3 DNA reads TGCGCCAGCAGCTTGCAGGAGGAGGACGAGCAGTACTTC. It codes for CASSLQEEDEQYF.